This is a list of T cell receptor beta chains from one sample in a study of blood T cell repertoires in COVID-19. The data were produced by immunoSEQ multiplex PCR, yet TCRdb's version contains in-frame clones alone and is incomplete. The sample consists of about 190,000 clones, 80% to 85% of them appearing once. The sequencing input was PBMCs or T cells enriched from blood (not recorded which). All receptors derive from a woman aged 30 to 39 who had been exposed to COVID-19. The CDR3 runs from the conserved cysteine through the conserved F or W. The order of the fields is clone size, D gene, V gene, J gene, CDR3 protein, CDR3 DNA. The D gene is left open where the match is weak. Clone size, where shown, is once, few, many, or a class for clones that have expanded.

.,.,TRBV7-2,TRBJ2-1,CASRKTLGGNYNEQFF,TGTGCCAGCAGAAAGACCCTGGGGGGAAACTACAATGAGCAGTTCTTC
.,TRBD1,TRBV2,TRBJ2-7,CASRGGQGRVGEQYF,TGTGCCAGCAGAGGGGGACAGGGGAGAGTGGGCGAGCAGTACTTC
.,.,TRBV5-1,TRBJ1-2,CASSPGQGNYGYTF,TGCGCCAGCAGCCCGGGTCAGGGGAACTATGGCTACACCTTC
few,TRBD1,TRBV7-2,TRBJ1-5,CASSTQDRDSYQPQHF,TGTGCCAGCAGCACGCAAGACCGGGACAGCTATCAGCCCCAGCATTTT
.,TRBD2,TRBV5-4,TRBJ2-7,CASSPPGGSGYEQYF,TGTGCCAGCAGCCCACCGGGGGGGTCCGGTTACGAGCAGTACTTC
.,.,TRBV5-6,TRBJ1-4,CASSRTTNEKLFF,TGTGCCAGTTCCAGAACAACTAATGAAAAACTGTTTTTT
.,TRBD1,TRBV30,TRBJ2-1,CAWSVTGGETISYNEQFF,TGTGCCTGGAGTGTGACAGGGGGCGAGACCATTAGCTACAATGAGCAGTTCTTC
.,.,TRBV7-9,TRBJ2-2,CASSPDRDNTGELFF,TGTGCCAGCAGCCCCGACAGAGATAACACCGGGGAGCTGTTTTTT
.,TRBD1,TRBV2,TRBJ1-2,CASSEDLQGTDDYGYTF,TGTGCCAGCAGTGAAGACCTTCAAGGGACAGACGACTATGGCTACACCTTC
.,.,TRBV29-1,TRBJ2-3,CSVVGRSTDTQYF,TGCAGCGTTGTGGGGAGGAGCACAGATACGCAGTATTTT
.,.,TRBV6-1,TRBJ1-5,CASSEAPQGIRPQHF,TGTGCCAGCAGTGAAGCCCCGCAGGGGATCCGGCCCCAGCATTTT
.,.,TRBV21-1,TRBJ1-2,CASSKACYRGYGYTF,TGTGCCAGCAGCAAAGCCTGCTACAGGGGGTATGGCTACACCTTC
.,.,TRBV7-2,TRBJ1-5,CASSQTGTGQPQHF,TGTGCCAGCAGCCAAACAGGGACGGGACAGCCCCAGCATTTT
few,.,TRBV4-1,TRBJ1-1,CASSQGTRMNTEAFF,TGCGCCAGCAGCCAAGGGACAAGGATGAACACTGAAGCTTTCTTT
.,.,TRBV5-1,TRBJ2-1,CASSHTGTEQFF,TGCGCCAGCTCACATACCGGGACAGAGCAGTTCTTC
.,TRBD1,TRBV10-3,TRBJ1-1,CAIRMNRGTESTEAFF,TGTGCCATCAGGATGAACAGGGGGACGGAGTCCACTGAAGCTTTCTTT
.,.,TRBV10-3,TRBJ1-4,CAISESGGNGEKLFF,TGTGCCATCAGTGAGTCGGGAGGTAATGGAGAAAAACTGTTTTTT
.,.,TRBV19,TRBJ2-1,CASSQDSRDEQFF,TGTGCCAGTAGCCAGGACAGCAGGGATGAGCAGTTCTTC
.,TRBD1,TRBV6-5,TRBJ1-1,CATNWGQSNTEAFF,TGTGCCACCAATTGGGGACAGTCGAACACTGAAGCTTTCTTT
.,.,TRBV7-2,TRBJ1-2,CASSLAPGSNYGYTF,TGTGCCAGCAGCTTAGCGCCCGGTTCTAACTATGGCTACACCTTC
.,TRBD1,TRBV23-1,TRBJ1-1,CASSPRQGPCTEAFF,TGCGCCAGCAGTCCACGACAGGGACCGTGCACTGAAGCTTTCTTT
.,TRBD2,TRBV19,TRBJ2-1,CASSRLAGGSYNEQFF,TGTGCCAGTAGTAGACTAGCGGGGGGTTCCTACAATGAGCAGTTCTTC
few,.,TRBV11-2,TRBJ1-1,CASSSRGDTEAFF,TGTGCCAGCAGCTCTCGCGGGGACACTGAAGCTTTCTTT
few,TRBD1,TRBV30,TRBJ1-1,CAWRTGRIEAFF,TGTGCCTGGAGGACAGGGCGGATTGAAGCTTTCTTT
.,TRBD1,TRBV2,TRBJ2-7,CASNDRGRRYEQYF,TGTGCCAGCAATGACAGGGGGCGGAGGTACGAGCAGTACTTC
.,TRBD1,TRBV10-3,TRBJ2-6,CAISETFDRDPPSGANVLTF,TGTGCCATCAGTGAGACCTTCGACAGGGACCCTCCCTCTGGGGCCAACGTCCTGACTTTC
.,.,TRBV9,TRBJ1-1,CASSALNTEAFF,TGTGCCAGCAGCGCCTTGAACACTGAAGCTTTCTTT
.,.,TRBV5-8,TRBJ1-2,CASSLTGSFNYGYTF,TGTGCCAGCAGCTTAACAGGGAGTTTCAACTATGGCTACACCTTC
.,TRBD1,TRBV27,TRBJ2-7,CASSGDSHYEQYF,TGTGCCAGCAGTGGGGACAGCCACTACGAGCAGTACTTC
.,TRBD2,TRBV5-3,TRBJ2-7,CARSFSLPGTSAYEQYF,TGTGCCAGAAGCTTTTCCCTTCCCGGGACTAGCGCCTACGAGCAGTACTTC
few,TRBD1,TRBV27,TRBJ1-2,CASKIDRGSGYTF,TGTGCCAGCAAAATTGACAGGGGGTCTGGCTACACCTTC
once,TRBD1,TRBV18,TRBJ1-1,CASSPILDRARSMAFF,TGTGCCAGCTCACCTATACTAGACAGGGCTCGATCTATGGCTTTCTTT
once,.,TRBV6-5,TRBJ1-1,CASTPEVMNTEAFF,TGTGCCAGCACCCCAGAAGTGATGAACACTGAAGCTTTCTTT
.,.,TRBV4-1,TRBJ2-1,CASSPLEGGQNEQFF,TGCGCCAGCAGCCCTCTGGAGGGGGGACAGAATGAGCAGTTCTTC
.,.,TRBV3-1/TRBV3-2,TRBJ1-2,CASSQGSAGGRYGYTF,TGTGCCAGCAGCCAAGGGTCCGCGGGGGGCCGCTATGGCTACACCTTC
.,.,TRBV6-5,TRBJ2-7,CASSIPGVGEQYF,TGTGCCAGCAGCATTCCGGGGGTAGGAGAGCAGTACTTC
.,.,TRBV5-6,TRBJ2-7,CASSQDRGKEQYF,TGTGCCAGCAGCCAAGATAGGGGGAAAGAGCAGTACTTC
once,TRBD2,TRBV4-3,TRBJ2-7,CASSQDPAGAYEQYF,TGCGCCAGCAGCCAAGACCCAGCGGGAGCCTACGAGCAGTACTTC
.,.,TRBV6-5,TRBJ2-2,CASRGTRFTGELFF,TGTGCCAGCAGAGGGACTCGCTTCACCGGGGAGCTGTTTTTT
.,.,TRBV4-1,TRBJ2-3,CASSRGGDTDTQYF,TGCGCCAGCAGCCGAGGCGGGGATACAGATACGCAGTATTTT
.,TRBD2,TRBV4-2,TRBJ2-7,CASSQDRLAGISSYEQYF,TGTGCCAGCAGCCAAGATCGTCTAGCGGGGATAAGCTCCTACGAGCAGTACTTC
.,TRBD1,TRBV29-1,TRBJ2-7,CSAQDRAPYEQYF,TGCAGCGCTCAAGACAGGGCCCCCTACGAGCAGTACTTC
.,.,TRBV27,TRBJ1-1,CASSLQGNTEAFF,TGTGCCAGCAGTTTACAGGGGAACACTGAAGCTTTCTTT
.,TRBD2,TRBV6-5,TRBJ2-1,CASRASGDNEQFF,TGTGCCAGCCGGGCTAGCGGAGACAATGAGCAGTTCTTC
.,TRBD2,TRBV6-5,TRBJ2-2,CASRPGGTGELFF,TGTGCCAGCAGGCCGGGGGGGACCGGGGAGCTGTTTTTT
.,.,TRBV3-1/TRBV3-2,TRBJ2-3,CASSTSATDTQYF,TGTGCCAGCAGCACATCCGCCACAGATACGCAGTATTTT
.,TRBD2,TRBV7-6,TRBJ2-3,CASSSGSSTDTQYF,TGTGCCAGTTCTAGCGGCTCTAGCACAGATACGCAGTATTTT
few,.,TRBV27,TRBJ1-3,CASSLSGRGGNTIYF,TGTGCCAGCAGTTTATCGGGGAGGGGTGGAAACACCATATATTTT